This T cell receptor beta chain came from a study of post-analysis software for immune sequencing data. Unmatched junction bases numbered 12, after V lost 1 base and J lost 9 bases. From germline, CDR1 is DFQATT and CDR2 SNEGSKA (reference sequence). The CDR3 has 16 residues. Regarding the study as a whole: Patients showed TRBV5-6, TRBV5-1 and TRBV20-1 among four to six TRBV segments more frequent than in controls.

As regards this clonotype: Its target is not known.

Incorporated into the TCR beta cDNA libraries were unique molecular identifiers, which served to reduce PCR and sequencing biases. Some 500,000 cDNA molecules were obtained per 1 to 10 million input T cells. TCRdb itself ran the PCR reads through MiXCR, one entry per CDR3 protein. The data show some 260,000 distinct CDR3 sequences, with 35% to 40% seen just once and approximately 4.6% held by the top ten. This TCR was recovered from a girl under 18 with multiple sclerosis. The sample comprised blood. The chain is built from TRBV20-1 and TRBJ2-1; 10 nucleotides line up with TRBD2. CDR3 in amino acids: CSARAWASGGASEQFF. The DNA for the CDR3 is TGCAGTGCTAGAGCCTGGGCGAGCGGGGGGGCGTCTGAGCAGTTCTTC.